This TCR beta chain was sequenced for a study of cytomegalovirus exposure and HLA in healthy donors. Between the trimmed V and J ends, which lost 1 base and 6 bases, there was a span of 13 bases. Germline CDR1 and CDR2: GTSNPN and SVGIG (reference sequence). This CDR3 comprises 14 residues. In the PCR, 60 Vbeta and 13 Jbeta primers were used. Data came from immunoSEQ multiplex PCR; TCRdb stores just in-frame clones and leaves some out. This table has more than 95,000 clones, under 80% appearing once. The receptor was isolated from a young woman in good health and CMV-seropositive. Sequencing used PBMCs. The chain joins TRBV30 to TRBJ1-3; no reliable D call. CDR3 DNA sequence: TGTGCCTGGAGTGGACACCAGCAAGAAAACACCATATATTTT. It yields the protein CAWSGHQQENTIYF.